The TCR beta chain under discussion was sequenced for a study of beta chain features in type 1 diabetes. Overall study findings and caveats: Researchers could not determine here whether HLA type influences TCRB rearrangement.

Researchers reported sorting CD4+ naive, central memory, regulatory and stem cell-like memory cells via CD45RO/CCR7/CD25/CD127/CD95/CD27. Sorted populations all had greater than 95% purity. Isolated RNA was reverse transcribed in full, so expressed TCRB transcripts were sequenced. Method: immunoSEQ multiplex PCR; TCRdb's copy keeps in-frame clones and lacks some. The sample has about 220,000 clones, roughly 10% seen once. This clone appeared a few times. The antigen remains undetermined. This CDR3 has 16 residues. Trimming removed 2 bases from V and 6 bases from J; junction bases left unmatched: 12. In germline, CDR1 is SGHRS, CDR2 YFSETQ.

The TCR was taken from a man in his late teens or twenties in good health. The rearrangement uses TRBV5-1 and TRBJ2-3; TRBD2 matches 7 bases. Source material: central memory CD4+ T cells from blood. The CDR3 loop is CASSLGLAEASDTQYF. In nucleotides, the CDR3 is TGCGCCAGCAGCTTAGGGCTAGCGGAGGCTAGCGATACGCAGTATTTT.